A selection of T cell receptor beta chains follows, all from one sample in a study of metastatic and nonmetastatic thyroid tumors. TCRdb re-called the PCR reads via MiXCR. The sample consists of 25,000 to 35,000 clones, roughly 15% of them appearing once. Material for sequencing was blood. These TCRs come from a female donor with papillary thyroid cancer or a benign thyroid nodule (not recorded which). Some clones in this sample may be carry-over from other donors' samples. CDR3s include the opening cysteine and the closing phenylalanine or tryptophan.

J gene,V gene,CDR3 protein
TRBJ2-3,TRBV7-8,CASSSATRDTQYF
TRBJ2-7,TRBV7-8,CASSFGGAMYEQYF
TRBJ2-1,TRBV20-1,CSALGWSVYNEQFF
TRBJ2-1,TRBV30,CAWSLTYNEQFF
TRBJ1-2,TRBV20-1,CSAVPGQRISF
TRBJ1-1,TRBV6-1,CASSDSTMNTEAFF
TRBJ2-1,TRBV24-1,CATSLAGGEQFF
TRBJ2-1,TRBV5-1,CASSLSPLSGGTYNEQFF
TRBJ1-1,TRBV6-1,CASSPTLSGNTEAFF
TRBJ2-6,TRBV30,CAWSVRGSGANVLTF
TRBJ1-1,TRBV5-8,CASSLVSEAGNTEAFF
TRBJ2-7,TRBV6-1,CASSSSLAGKEQYF
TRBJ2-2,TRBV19,CASRPLSNTGELFF
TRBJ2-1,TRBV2,CASSAKRSSYNEQFF
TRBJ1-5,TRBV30,CAWSSGVFTNQPQHF
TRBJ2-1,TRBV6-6,CASSYSNGGDEQFF
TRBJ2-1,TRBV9,CASATGAHNEQFF